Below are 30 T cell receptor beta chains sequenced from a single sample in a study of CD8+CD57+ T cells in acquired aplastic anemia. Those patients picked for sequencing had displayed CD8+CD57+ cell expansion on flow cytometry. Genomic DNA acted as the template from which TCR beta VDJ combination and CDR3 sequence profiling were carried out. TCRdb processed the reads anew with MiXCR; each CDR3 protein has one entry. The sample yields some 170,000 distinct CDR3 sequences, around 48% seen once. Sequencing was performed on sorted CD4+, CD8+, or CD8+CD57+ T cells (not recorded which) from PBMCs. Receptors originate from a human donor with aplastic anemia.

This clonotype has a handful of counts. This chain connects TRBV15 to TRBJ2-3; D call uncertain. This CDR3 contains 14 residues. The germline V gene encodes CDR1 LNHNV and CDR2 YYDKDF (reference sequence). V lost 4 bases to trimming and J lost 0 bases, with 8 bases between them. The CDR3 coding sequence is TGTGCCACCAGCATCGCCGTGAGCACAGATACGCAGTATTTT. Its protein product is CATSIAVSTDTQYF.

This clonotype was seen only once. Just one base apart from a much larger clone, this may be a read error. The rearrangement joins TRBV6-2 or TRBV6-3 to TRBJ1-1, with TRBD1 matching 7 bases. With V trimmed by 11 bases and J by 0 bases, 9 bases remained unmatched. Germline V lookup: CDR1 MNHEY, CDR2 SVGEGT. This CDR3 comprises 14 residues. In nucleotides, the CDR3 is TGTGCCGGTAAAAGACAGGGTATGAACACTGAAGCTTTCTTT. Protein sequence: CAGKRQGMNTEAFF.

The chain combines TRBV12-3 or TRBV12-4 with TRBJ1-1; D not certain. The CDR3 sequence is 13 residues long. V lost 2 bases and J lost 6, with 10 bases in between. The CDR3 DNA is TGTGCCAGCAGTTTACGGGTTGACGCTGAAGCTTTCTTT. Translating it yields CASSLRVDAEAFF.

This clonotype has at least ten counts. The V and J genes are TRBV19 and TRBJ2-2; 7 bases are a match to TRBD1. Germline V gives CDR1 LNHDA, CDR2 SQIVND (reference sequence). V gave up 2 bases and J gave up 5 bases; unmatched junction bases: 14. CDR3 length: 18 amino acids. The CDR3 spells CASSIWPRGPGETGELFF. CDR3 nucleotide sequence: TGTGCCAGTAGTATATGGCCAAGGGGGCCCGGGGAGACCGGGGAGCTGTTTTTT.

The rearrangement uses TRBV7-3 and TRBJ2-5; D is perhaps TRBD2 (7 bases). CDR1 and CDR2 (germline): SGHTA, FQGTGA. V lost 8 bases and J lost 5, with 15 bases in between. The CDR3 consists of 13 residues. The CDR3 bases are TGTGCCAGCGCCGGGGGCGGGGGTGAGACCCAGTACTTC. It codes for CASAGGGGETQYF.

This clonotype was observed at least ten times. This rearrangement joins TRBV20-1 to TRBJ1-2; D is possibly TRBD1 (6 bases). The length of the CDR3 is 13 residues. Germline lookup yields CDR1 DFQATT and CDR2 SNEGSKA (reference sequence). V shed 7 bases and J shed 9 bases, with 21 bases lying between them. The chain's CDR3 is CSVSWSGGSRYTF. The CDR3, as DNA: TGCAGTGTCTCCTGGTCCGGGGGCTCGCGCTACACCTTC.

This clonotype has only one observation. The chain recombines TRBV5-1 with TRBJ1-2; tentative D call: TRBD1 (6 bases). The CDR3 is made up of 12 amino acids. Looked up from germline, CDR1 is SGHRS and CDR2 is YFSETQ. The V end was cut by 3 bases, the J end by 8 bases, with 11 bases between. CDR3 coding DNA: TGCGCCAGCAGCTCCGAGGGGGACGGCTACACCTTC. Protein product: CASSSEGDGYTF.

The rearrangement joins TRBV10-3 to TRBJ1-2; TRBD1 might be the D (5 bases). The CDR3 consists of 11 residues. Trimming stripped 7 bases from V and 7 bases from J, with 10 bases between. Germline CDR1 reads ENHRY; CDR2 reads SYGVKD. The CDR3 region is CAITRDSGYTF. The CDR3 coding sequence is TGTGCCATCACGAGGGACTCTGGCTACACCTTC.

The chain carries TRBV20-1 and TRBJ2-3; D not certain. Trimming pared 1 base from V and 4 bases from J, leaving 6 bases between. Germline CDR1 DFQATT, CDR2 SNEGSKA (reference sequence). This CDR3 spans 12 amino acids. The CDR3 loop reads CSARVFADTQYF. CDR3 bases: TGCAGTGCTAGAGTGTTCGCAGATACGCAGTATTTT.

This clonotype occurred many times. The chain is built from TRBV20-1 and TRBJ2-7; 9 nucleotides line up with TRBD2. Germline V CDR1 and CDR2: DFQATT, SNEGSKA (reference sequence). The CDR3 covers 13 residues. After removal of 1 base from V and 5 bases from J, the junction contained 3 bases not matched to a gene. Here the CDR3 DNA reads TGCAGTGCTAGAGCCGGGACTAGCAACGAGCAGTACTTC. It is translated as CSARAGTSNEQYF.

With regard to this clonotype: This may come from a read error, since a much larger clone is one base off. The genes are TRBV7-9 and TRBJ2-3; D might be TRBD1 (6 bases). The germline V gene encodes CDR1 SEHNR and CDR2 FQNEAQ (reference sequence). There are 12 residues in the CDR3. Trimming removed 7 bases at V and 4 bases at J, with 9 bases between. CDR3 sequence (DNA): TGTGCCAGCAAAGAGGGGGCAGATACGCAGTATTTT. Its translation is CASKEGADTQYF.

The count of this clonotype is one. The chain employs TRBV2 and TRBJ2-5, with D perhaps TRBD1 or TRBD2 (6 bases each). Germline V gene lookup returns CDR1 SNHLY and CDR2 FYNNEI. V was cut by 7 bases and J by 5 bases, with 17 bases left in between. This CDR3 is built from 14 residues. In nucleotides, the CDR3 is TGTGCCAGCACAATAGGGGGGTCCAGGGAGACCCAGTACTTC. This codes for CASTIGGSRETQYF. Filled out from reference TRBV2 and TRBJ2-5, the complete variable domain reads EPEVTQTPSHQVTQMGQEVILRCVPISNHLYFYWYRQILGQKVEFLVSFYNNEISEKSEIFDDQFSVERPDGSNFTLKIRSTKLEDSAMYFCASTIGGSRETQYFGPGTRLLVL.

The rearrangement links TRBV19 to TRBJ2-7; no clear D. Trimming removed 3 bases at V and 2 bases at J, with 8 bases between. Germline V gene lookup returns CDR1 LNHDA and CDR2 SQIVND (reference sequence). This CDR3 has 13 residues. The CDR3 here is CASSIGLAYEQYF. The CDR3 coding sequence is TGTGCCAGTAGTATCGGGCTAGCCTACGAGCAGTACTTC.

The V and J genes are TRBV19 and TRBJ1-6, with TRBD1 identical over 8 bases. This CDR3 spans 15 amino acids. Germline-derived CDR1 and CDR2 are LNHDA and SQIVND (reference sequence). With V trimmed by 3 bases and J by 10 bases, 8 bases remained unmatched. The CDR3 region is CASSMLAGGNSPLHF. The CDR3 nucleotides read TGTGCCAGTAGTATGTTGGCAGGGGGCAACTCACCCCTCCACTTT. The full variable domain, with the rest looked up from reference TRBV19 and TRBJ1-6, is DGGITQSPKYLFRKEGQNVTLSCEQNLNHDAMYWYRQDPGQGLRLIYYSQIVNDFQKGDIAEGYSVSREKKESFPLTVTSAQKNPTAFYLCASSMLAGGNSPLHFGNGTRLTVT.

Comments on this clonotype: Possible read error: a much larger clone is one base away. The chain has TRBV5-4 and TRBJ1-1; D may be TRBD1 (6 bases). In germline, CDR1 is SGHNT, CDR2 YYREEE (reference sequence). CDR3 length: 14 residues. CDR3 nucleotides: TGTGCCAGCATCTTGCAGGGGCTGGACACTGAAGCTTTCTTT. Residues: CASILQGLDTEAFF.

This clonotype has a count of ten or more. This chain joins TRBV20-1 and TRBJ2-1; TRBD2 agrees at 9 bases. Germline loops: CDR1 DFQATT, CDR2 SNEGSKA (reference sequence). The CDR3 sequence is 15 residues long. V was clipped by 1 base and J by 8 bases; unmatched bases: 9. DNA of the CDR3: TGCAGTGCTAGAGTTGGCGGGGGGGCCAAGGATGAGCAGTTCTTC. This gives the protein CSARVGGGAKDEQFF.

The DNA of the CDR3 is TGTGCCAGCACCCCGACTAGCGGGGGAAGAGATACGCAGTATTTT. Its protein is CASTPTSGGRDTQYF. The chain joins TRBV7-3 to TRBJ2-3; 12 nucleotides agree with TRBD2. CDR1 is SGHTA and CDR2 is FQGTGA in the germline V gene. This CDR3 contains 15 residues. The V segment lost 7 bases and the J segment 5 bases; nucleotides outside the gene matches: 7.

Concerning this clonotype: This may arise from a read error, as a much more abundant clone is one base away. The CDR3 here is CASSISASGGANEQLF. CDR3 coding DNA: TGTGCCAGTAGTATTTCGGCTAGCGGGGGGGCGAATGAGCAGCTCTTC. The chain uses TRBV19 and TRBJ2-1; 12 positions agree with TRBD2. Germline V gene data show CDR1 as LNHDA and CDR2 as SQIVND (reference sequence). This CDR3 comprises 16 residues.

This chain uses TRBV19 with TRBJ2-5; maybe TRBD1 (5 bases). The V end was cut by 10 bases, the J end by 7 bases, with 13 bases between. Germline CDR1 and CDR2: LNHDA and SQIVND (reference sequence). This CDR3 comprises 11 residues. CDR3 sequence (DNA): TGTGCCACCGACAGTAAAGGGACCCAGTACTTC. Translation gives CATDSKGTQYF.

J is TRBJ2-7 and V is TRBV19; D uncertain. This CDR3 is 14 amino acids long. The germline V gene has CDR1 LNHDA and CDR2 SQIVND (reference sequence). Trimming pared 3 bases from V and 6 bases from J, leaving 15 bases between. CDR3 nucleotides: TGTGCCAGTAGTATCCAGAGTCCGGCCGCCGAGCAGTACTTC. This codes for CASSIQSPAAEQYF.

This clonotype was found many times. CDR3 region: CASSTRRTGSSYEQYF. DNA for the CDR3: TGTGCCAGCAGTACCCGGAGGACAGGGAGCTCCTACGAGCAGTACTTC. The rearrangement uses TRBV6-5 and TRBJ2-7; 8 positions match TRBD1. V shed 5 bases, J shed 0 bases, and the junction held 9 bases outside the gene matches. CDR3 length: 16 residues. Germline CDR1 MNHEY, CDR2 SVGAGI.

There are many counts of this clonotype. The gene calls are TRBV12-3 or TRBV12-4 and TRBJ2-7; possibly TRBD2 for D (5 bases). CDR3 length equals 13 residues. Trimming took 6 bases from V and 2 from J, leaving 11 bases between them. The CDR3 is CASSPPGTYEQYF. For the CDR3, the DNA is TGTGCCAGCAGCCCCCCGGGGACCTACGAGCAGTACTTC.

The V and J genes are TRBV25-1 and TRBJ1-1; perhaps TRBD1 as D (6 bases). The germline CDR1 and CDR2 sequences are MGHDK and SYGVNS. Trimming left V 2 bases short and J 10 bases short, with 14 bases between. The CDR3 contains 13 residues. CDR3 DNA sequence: TGTGCCAGCAGTGAAGGGGGGCGTAGAGGAGCTTTCTTT. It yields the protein CASSEGGRRGAFF.

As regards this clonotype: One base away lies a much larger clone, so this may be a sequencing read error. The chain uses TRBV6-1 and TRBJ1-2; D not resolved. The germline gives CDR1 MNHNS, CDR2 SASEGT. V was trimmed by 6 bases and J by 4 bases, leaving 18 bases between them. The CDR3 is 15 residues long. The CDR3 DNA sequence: TGTGCCAGCAGACGGAATCAGGAACAAATCTATGGCTACACCTTC. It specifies CASRRNQEQIYGYTF.

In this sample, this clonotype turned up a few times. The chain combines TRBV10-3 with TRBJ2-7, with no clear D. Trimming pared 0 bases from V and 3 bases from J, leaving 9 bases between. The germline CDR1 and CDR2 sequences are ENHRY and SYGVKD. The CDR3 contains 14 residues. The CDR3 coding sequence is TGTGCCATCAGTGAGTCCGGCAGAGACTACGAGCAGTACTTC. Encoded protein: CAISESGRDYEQYF.

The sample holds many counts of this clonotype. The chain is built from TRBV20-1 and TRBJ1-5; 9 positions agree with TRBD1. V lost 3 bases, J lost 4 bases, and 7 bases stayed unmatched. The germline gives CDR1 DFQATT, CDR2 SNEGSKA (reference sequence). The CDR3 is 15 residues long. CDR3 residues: CSASPPGTGNQPQHF. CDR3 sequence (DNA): TGCAGTGCTAGCCCACCCGGGACAGGGAATCAGCCCCAGCATTTT.

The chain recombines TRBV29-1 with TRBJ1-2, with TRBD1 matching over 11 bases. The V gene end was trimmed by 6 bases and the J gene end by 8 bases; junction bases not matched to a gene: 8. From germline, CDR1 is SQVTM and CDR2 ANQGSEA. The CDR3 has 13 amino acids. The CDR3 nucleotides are TGCAGCGTGCCCGCGGGACAGGGGGGAGGCTACACCTTC. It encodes CSVPAGQGGGYTF.

CDR3 DNA: TGTGCCAGCGGGGTCCCTGGTTTTGGAGAGACCCAGTACTTC. The encoded protein is CASGVPGFGETQYF. The rearrangement joins TRBV2 to TRBJ2-5, with D unclear. V was trimmed by 8 bases and J by 4 bases, leaving 17 bases between them. CDR1 is SNHLY and CDR2 is FYNNEI in the germline V gene. The CDR3 extends over 14 amino acids.

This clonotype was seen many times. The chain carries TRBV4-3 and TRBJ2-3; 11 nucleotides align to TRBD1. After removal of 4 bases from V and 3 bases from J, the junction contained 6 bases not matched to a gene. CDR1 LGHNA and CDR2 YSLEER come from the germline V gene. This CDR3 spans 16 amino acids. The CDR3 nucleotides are TGCGCCAGCAGCCTTACTGGACAGGGGGCTACAGATACGCAGTATTTT. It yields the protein CASSLTGQGATDTQYF.

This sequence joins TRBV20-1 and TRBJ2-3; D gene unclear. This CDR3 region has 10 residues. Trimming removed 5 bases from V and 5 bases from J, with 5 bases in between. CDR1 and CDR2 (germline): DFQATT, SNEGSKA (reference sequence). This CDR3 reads CSAQVDTQYF. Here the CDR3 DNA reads TGCAGTGCTCAAGTAGATACGCAGTATTTT.